The 18 T cell receptor beta chains below all came from one sample that was sequenced in a study of blood T cell repertoires in COVID-19. Assay: immunoSEQ multiplex PCR; the TCRdb copy retains only in-frame clones and omits some. The repertoire holds some 130,000 clones, with 86% as singletons. The source material was peripheral blood. Receptors were obtained from a woman between 70 and 85 years old with COVID-19, enrolled during active disease.

The rearrangement uses TRBV5-1 and TRBJ1-1; the match to TRBD1 covers 7 bases. The CDR3 extends over 16 amino acids. Germline CDR1 is SGHRS and CDR2 is YFSETQ. V lost 5 bases, J lost 1 base, and 11 bases stayed unmatched. CDR3 loop: CASRRNPQGGNTEAFF. The CDR3 coding sequence is TGCGCCAGCAGGCGCAACCCCCAGGGGGGGAACACTGAAGCTTTCTTT.

This clone was counted only a few times. The chain employs TRBV2 and TRBJ1-1, with D possibly TRBD1 on 5 matching bases. Trimming removed 9 bases at V and 1 base at J, with 15 bases between. This CDR3 comprises 14 residues. Germline-derived CDR1 and CDR2 are SNHLY and FYNNEI. The CDR3 DNA follows: TGTGCCAGTGGAGACAGACCTACGAACACTGAAGCTTTCTTT. It yields the protein CASGDRPTNTEAFF.

The CDR3 DNA reads TGTGCCAGCAGTTCCCGCCAGGGGTGGACCGGGGAGCTGTTTTTT. Protein product: CASSSRQGWTGELFF. The chain carries TRBV6-5 and TRBJ2-2; a weak D match, TRBD1 (6 bases). Germline loops: CDR1 MNHEY, CDR2 SVGAGI. The CDR3 extends over 15 amino acids. With 4 bases removed from V and 5 bases from J, the gap between germline ends came to 14 bases.

This clone was observed once. The J gene is TRBJ1-2, the V gene TRBV19; 7 nucleotides match TRBD1. There are 15 residues in the CDR3. Germline V gene data show CDR1 as LNHDA and CDR2 as SQIVND (reference sequence). The trim removed 7 bases at V and 1 base at J, leaving 9 bases unmatched. The CDR3 region has the DNA TGTGCCAGTAATAAACAGGGGAGGAGTAACTATGGCTACACCTTC. Translation gives CASNKQGRSNYGYTF.

The chain couples TRBV27 to TRBJ1-2; TRBD1 aligns across 7 bases. Germline CDR1 reads MNHEY; CDR2 reads SMNVEV (reference sequence). This CDR3 has 17 residues. The V segment lost 10 bases and the J segment 2 bases; nucleotides outside the gene matches: 19. This CDR3 reads CATMKGNRGFTNYGYTF. The CDR3 DNA sequence: TGTGCCACCATGAAGGGCAACAGGGGTTTTACAAACTATGGCTACACCTTC.

V gene TRBV7-2 combines with J gene TRBJ1-5, with D uncertain. In germline, CDR1 is SGHTA, CDR2 FQGNSA. The CDR3 length is 14 residues. Deletions cut 3 bases from V and 5 bases from J, with 11 bases between. CDR3 in amino acids: CASSLTAGYQPQHF. CDR3 coding DNA: TGTGCCAGCAGCTTGACGGCAGGATATCAGCCCCAGCATTTT. Drawing the rest from reference TRBV7-2 and TRBJ1-5, the complete variable domain is GAGVSQSPSNKVTEKGKDVELRCDPISGHTALYWYRQSLGQGLEFLIYFQGNSAPDKSGLPSDRFSAERTGGSVSTLTIQRTQQEDSAVYLCASSLTAGYQPQHFGDGTRLSIL.

The V and J genes are TRBV5-1 and TRBJ2-3; D perhaps matches TRBD2 (6 bases). The CDR3 totals 16 residues. The V and J ends lost 0 bases and 0 bases respectively, with 11 bases between them. Germline V lookup: CDR1 SGHRS, CDR2 YFSETQ. The chain's CDR3 is CASSLGLAPSTDTQYF. CDR3 in DNA: TGCGCCAGCAGCTTGGGGCTAGCGCCTAGCACAGATACGCAGTATTTT.

V is TRBV12-5 and J is TRBJ2-1; D might be TRBD1 (6 bases). The germline V and J ends were trimmed by 6 bases and 2 bases, with 14 bases remaining between them. Germline values: CDR1 LGHNT, CDR2 FRNRAP. The length of the CDR3 is 15 residues. CDR3 coding DNA: TGTGCTAGTGGCAAAACAGGGTCCCCCTACAATGAGCAGTTCTTC. Protein product: CASGKTGSPYNEQFF. The full variable domain, rest sourced from reference TRBV12-5 and TRBJ2-1, is DARVTQTPRHKVTEMGQEVTMRCQPILGHNTVFWYRQTMMQGLELLAYFRNRAPLDDSGMPKDRFSAEMPDATLATLKIQPSEPRDSAVYFCASGKTGSPYNEQFFGPGTRLTVL.

The genes are TRBV19 and TRBJ1-4, with TRBD1 as a possible D gene (6 bases). V lost 5 bases, J lost 8 bases, and 15 bases lay in between. The CDR3 is made up of 14 amino acids. CDR1 and CDR2 from the germline V gene are LNHDA and SQIVND (reference sequence). CDR3 sequence reads: CASSGDRSEEKLFF. CDR3 bases: TGTGCCAGTAGTGGCGACAGGAGTGAGGAAAAACTGTTTTTT.

The V gene is TRBV6-2 or TRBV6-3, the J gene TRBJ1-1; no clear D gene. The CDR3 consists of 15 residues. Germline V gene lookup returns CDR1 MNHEY and CDR2 SVGEGT. The germline V and J ends were trimmed by 0 bases and 4 bases, with 12 bases remaining between them. CDR3 amino acids: CASSYSRVSSTEAFF. CDR3 nucleotide sequence: TGTGCCAGCAGTTACTCCCGCGTCTCGAGCACTGAAGCTTTCTTT.

The chain has TRBV6-5 and TRBJ1-3; D remains ambiguous. The germline CDR1 and CDR2 sequences are MNHEY and SVGAGI. The CDR3 spans 13 residues. With 7 bases removed from V and 5 bases from J, the gap between germline ends came to 12 bases. CDR3 in DNA: TGTGCCAGCATGCACAGCGGCAGAAACACCATATATTTT. Translated: CASMHSGRNTIYF.

The chain recombines TRBV6-4 with TRBJ1-2; D gene uncertain. V lost 0 bases, J lost 8 bases, and 10 bases lay in between. CDR3 length: 13 amino acids. The germline gives CDR1 MRHNA, CDR2 SNTAGT. The CDR3 spells CASSDSNSMGYTF. DNA of the CDR3: TGTGCCAGCAGTGACTCGAACTCAATGGGCTACACCTTC.

V is TRBV20-1 and J is TRBJ1-2, with a weak D call TRBD1 (5 bases). The CDR3 contains 13 residues. V shed 3 bases and J shed 8 bases, with 16 bases lying between them. Germline assignment: CDR1 DFQATT and CDR2 SNEGSKA (reference sequence). The CDR3 DNA is TGCAGTGCTAGTTTGGGGATTCAGGGAGGCTACACCTTC. Protein: CSASLGIQGGYTF.

This clone was observed a few times. The chain joins TRBV2 to TRBJ1-2, with 9 bases lining up with TRBD1. The CDR3 runs to 12 residues. V was clipped by 6 bases and J by 4 bases; unmatched bases: 0. Germline lookup yields CDR1 SNHLY and CDR2 FYNNEI. CDR3 in DNA: TGTGCCAGCAGGGACAGGGGCTATGGCTACACCTTC. This encodes CASRDRGYGYTF.

The genes are TRBV7-9 and TRBJ1-4; possibly TRBD1 for D (5 bases). V lost 4 bases to trimming and J lost 5 bases, with 14 bases between them. This CDR3 is built from 15 residues. The germline CDR1 and CDR2 sequences are SEHNR and FQNEAQ (reference sequence). As DNA, the CDR3 is TGTGCCAGCAGCTCGTACGGGGGAAAGAATGAAAAACTGTTTTTT. Amino acid sequence: CASSSYGGKNEKLFF.

This chain connects TRBV7-2 to TRBJ1-2; TRBD1 matches at 7 bases. Germline V gives CDR1 SGHTA, CDR2 FQGNSA. This CDR3 has 15 amino acids. V was pared by 3 bases and J by 2 bases, with 6 bases of the junction left unmatched. Written as DNA, the CDR3 is TGTGCCAGCAGCTTGGAGACAGGGCTCAACTATGGCTACACCTTC. Protein: CASSLETGLNYGYTF.

This sequence joins TRBV5-4 and TRBJ2-7, with 7 bases lining up with TRBD1. The V gene end was trimmed by 2 bases and the J gene end by 6 bases; junction bases not matched to a gene: 2. The CDR3 covers 12 residues. In germline, CDR1 is SGHNT, CDR2 YYREEE (reference sequence). The CDR3 loop is CASSFPGGEQYF. In nucleotides, the CDR3 is TGTGCCAGCAGCTTTCCAGGGGGCGAGCAGTACTTC.

V usage is TRBV5-4 and J usage is TRBJ1-6; D gene unclear. The CDR3 totals 14 residues. Trimming pared 6 bases from V and 10 bases from J, leaving 17 bases between. Germline values: CDR1 SGHNT, CDR2 YYREEE (reference sequence). This CDR3 is CASTRYEGGSPLHF. CDR3 bases: TGTGCCAGCACCCGGTATGAAGGAGGGTCACCCCTCCACTTT.